This note documents a single T cell receptor beta chain sequence. The antigen it recognizes is unknown. Per-nucleotide qualities are absent, and no much larger clonotype sits a single base away. The cysteine opens and the phenylalanine closes a CDR3 of 15 amino acids. Only the CDR3 DNA stays, 45 bases, in frame from base 1. V is trimmed back by 5 bases and J by 4 bases, and the junction contains 8 bases that no gene match accounts for. The germline V gene sets CDR1 to SGHRS and CDR2 to YFSETQ. The sample originates from a study of CD8 T cells in Susac syndrome (dated by TCRdb to about 2019). A note on the overall study: Repertoire sequencing was used to test whether CD8+ T cell activation and differentiation in Susac syndrome was antigen driven. CD8+ T cell repertoire clonality was compared between fewer than 13 healthy donors, approximately 14 Susac syndrome patients and 15 multiple sclerosis patients.

RNA was extracted with the RNeasy kit and about 0.5 to 1 ug was reverse transcribed using random hexamers. The immunoSEQ multiplex PCR assay, which covers 54 Vbeta and 13 Jbeta segments, was used to amplify TCR beta CDR3 regions. PCR amplification bias was corrected using a synthetic template baseline for primer optimization and computational correction. Per the source publication's procedure: Only productive sequences were kept, with reads annotated to V, D and J genes according to IMGT and analyzed in immunoSEQ Analyzer. Clonality was computed as one minus Shannon entropy normalized by log2 of the number of productive unique sequences. For each patient and control, public and private clones were evaluated among the 100 most prevalent clones. Susac-specific clones were defined as absent from healthy and MS cohorts, 1052 published viral clones and other ImmuneACCESS disease sequences. The public reads were quality trimmed at Q25 with fastp and then assembled into clones with MiXCR by TCRdb, keeping productive beta chains. CDR3 protein sequences are deduplicated, and each keeps its most common genes and DNA. These V and J calls rely on TCRdb rather than the paper's analysis. The sample table lists over 95,000 distinct CDR3 sequences, roughly 90% of them with a count of one. The ten largest make up approximately 0.12% of the sample.

High-throughput TCR beta sequencing profiled peripheral blood CD8+ and CD4+ T cells from healthy donors, Susac syndrome patients and multiple sclerosis patients. Healthy donors were included as age- and sex-matched controls. Bulk CD8+ and CD4+ T cells were purified by magnetic negative isolation, while CD8+ TEMRA cells were enriched using FACS. Blood was collected in EDTA tubes and processed within 24 hours, with PBMCs isolated through density gradient centrifugation. PBMCs destined for TCR sequencing were cryopreserved in liquid nitrogen and later thawed in a 37 °C water bath. The sorted or isolated CD4+, CD8+ and CD8+ TEMRA cells reached a purity of at least 90%. Findings and caveats that apply to the study as a whole: The TCR sequencing and HLA analysis was acknowledged to have included a relatively small number of individuals.

The source of this sequence is a human donor in good health. The sample consisted of CD8+ T cells from PBMCs. The rearrangement joined TRBV5-1 to TRBJ2-3; TRBD1 matches 9 bases in the middle. DNA sequence: TGCGCCAGCAGGGGGCCGGGACAGGGCGCAGATACGCAGTATTTT. It specifies CASRGPGQGADTQYF. With the rest looked up from the reference TRBV5-1 and TRBJ2-3 genes rather than sequenced, the full variable domain is KAGVTQTPRYLIKTRGQQVTLSCSPISGHRSVSWYQQTPGQGLQFLFEYFSETQRNKGNFPGRFSGRQFSNSRSEMNVSTLELGDSALYLCASRGPGQGADTQYFGPGTRLTVL.